This T cell receptor beta chain was sequenced during a study of blood T cell repertoires in COVID-19. Produced via immunoSEQ multiplex PCR; TCRdb's table is partial and in-frame only. The sample yields approximately 200,000 clones, about 88% seen once. V was shortened by 3 bases and J by 6 bases, with 12 bases between the two germline ends. CDR1 is SGHTA and CDR2 is FQGNSA in the germline V gene. There are 14 residues in the CDR3. This TCR was sampled from a woman between 55 and 75 years old with acute or convalescent COVID-19. The sequenced material came from peripheral blood. The J gene is TRBJ1-5, the V gene TRBV7-2; D unresolved. Written as DNA, the CDR3 is TGTGCCAGCAGCTTGGGCCCGGGAGGTCAGCCCCAGCATTTT. Translating it yields CASSLGPGGQPQHF.